Listed below are T cell receptor beta chains from one sample, sequenced in a study of blood T cell repertoires in COVID-19. The data were produced by immunoSEQ multiplex PCR, yet TCRdb's version contains in-frame clones alone and is incomplete. Among approximately 25,000 clones listed, around 75% were seen once. Sequencing input: peripheral blood. These receptors came from a woman of 80 years or more with acute or convalescent COVID-19. Both conserved end residues are part of each CDR3. The order of the fields is J gene, D gene, CDR3 length, V gene, CDR3 protein, CDR3 DNA. D genes are given only for firm matches.

TRBJ1-6	TRBD1	16	TRBV4-3	CASSQSTGTGHSPLHF	TGCGCCAGCAGCCAAAGTACCGGGACAGGGCATTCACCCCTCCACTTT
TRBJ2-1	TRBD2	15	TRBV18	CASSPQKGLADEQFF	TGTGCCAGCTCACCACAAAAGGGACTAGCCGATGAGCAGTTCTTC
TRBJ1-2	TRBD1	14	TRBV4-3	CASSHTTGGYGYTF	TGCGCCAGCAGCCATACGACAGGGGGCTATGGCTACACCTTC
TRBJ2-7	TRBD2	15	TRBV7-9	CASSLAKRGSYEQYF	TGTGCCAGCAGCTTAGCTAAGCGGGGCTCCTACGAGCAGTACTTC
TRBJ1-2	-	13	TRBV12-3/TRBV12-4	CASSLGGVSGYTF	TGTGCCAGCAGTTTGGGCGGGGTGAGTGGCTACACCTTC
TRBJ1-6	-	14	TRBV6-6	CASWGGSYNSPLHF	TGTGCCAGCTGGGGGGGCTCCTATAATTCACCCCTCCACTTT
TRBJ1-1	-	15	TRBV3-1/TRBV3-2	CASSQVGAPNTEAFF	TGTGCCAGCAGCCAAGTGGGCGCCCCGAACACTGAAGCTTTCTTT
TRBJ2-7	TRBD1	15	TRBV28	CASSPPGQGAQQQYF	TGTGCCAGCAGCCCCCCGGGACAGGGGGCTCAACAGCAGTACTTC
TRBJ1-4	TRBD1	15	TRBV28	CASSDSGGQLEKLFF	TGTGCCAGCAGCGATTCAGGGGGCCAGTTAGAAAAACTGTTTTTT
TRBJ1-2	-	14	TRBV7-2	CASSLAQGNYGYTF	TGTGCCAGCAGCTTAGCGCAGGGGAACTATGGCTACACCTTC
TRBJ2-1	TRBD1	18	TRBV4-3	CASSQDARGGASYNEQFF	TGCGCCAGCAGCCAAGATGCCCGAGGGGGCGCCTCCTACAATGAGCAGTTCTTC
TRBJ1-1	TRBD1	13	TRBV12-3/TRBV12-4	CASSFDRATEAFF	TGTGCCAGCAGTTTTGACAGGGCCACTGAAGCTTTCTTT
TRBJ2-7	-	16	TRBV5-4	CASSFRAPGSLRGQYF	TGTGCCAGCAGCTTCAGGGCCCCCGGGAGTCTACGAGGACAGTACTTC
TRBJ1-2	TRBD1	18	TRBV5-1	CASSNGNNLGQGSYGYTF	TGCGCCAGCAGCAACGGGAACAACCTTGGACAGGGAAGCTATGGCTACACCTTC
TRBJ2-2	-	16	TRBV9	CASSTRLVSPPGELFF	TGTGCCAGCAGCACCAGACTAGTGTCTCCTCCCGGGGAGCTGTTTTTT
TRBJ1-1	-	16	TRBV27	CASSRLDRAGNTKAFF	TGTGCCAGCAGTCGCCTCGACAGAGCTGGGAACACTAAAGCTTTCTTT
TRBJ2-1	TRBD2	14	TRBV20-1	CSASLASGRNEQFF	TGCAGTGCTAGTTTGGCTAGCGGGAGAAATGAGCAGTTCTTC
TRBJ1-2	-	13	TRBV12-3/TRBV12-4	CASAQGTSYGYTF	TGTGCCAGCGCCCAGGGAACCTCCTATGGCTACACCTTC
TRBJ2-1	TRBD1	14	TRBV24-1	CATTPTDRHSEQFF	TGTGCCACCACCCCCACGGACAGGCACAGTGAGCAGTTCTTC